The T cell receptor beta chain under discussion was sequenced for a study of post-analysis software for immune sequencing data. General study results and limits: Controls had lower frequencies than patients of five TRBV segments, which included TRBV5-6, TRBV5-1 and TRBV20-1.

TCR beta libraries were prepared from cDNA with unique molecular identifiers. When about 0.95 to 10 million T cells were used, they gave hundreds of thousands of cDNA molecules. One entry per CDR3 protein, called by TCRdb with MiXCR from the PCR reads. This table holds over 300,000 distinct CDR3 sequences, 30% to 45% found once. CDR1 is SQVTM and CDR2 is ANQGSEA in the germline V gene. Trimming left V 6 bases short and J 6 bases short, with 12 bases between. The CDR3 totals 11 residues. This clonotype was recorded a few times. Its antigen remains unknown. This sequence was found in a girl between 5 and 17 years old with multiple sclerosis. Sample: blood. The V call is TRBV29-1, the J call TRBJ2-7; D is tentatively TRBD1 or TRBD2 (5 bases each). The DNA of the CDR3 is TGCAGCGTGGGGGTGACTACCGAGCAGTACTTC. Its translation: CSVGVTTEQYF.